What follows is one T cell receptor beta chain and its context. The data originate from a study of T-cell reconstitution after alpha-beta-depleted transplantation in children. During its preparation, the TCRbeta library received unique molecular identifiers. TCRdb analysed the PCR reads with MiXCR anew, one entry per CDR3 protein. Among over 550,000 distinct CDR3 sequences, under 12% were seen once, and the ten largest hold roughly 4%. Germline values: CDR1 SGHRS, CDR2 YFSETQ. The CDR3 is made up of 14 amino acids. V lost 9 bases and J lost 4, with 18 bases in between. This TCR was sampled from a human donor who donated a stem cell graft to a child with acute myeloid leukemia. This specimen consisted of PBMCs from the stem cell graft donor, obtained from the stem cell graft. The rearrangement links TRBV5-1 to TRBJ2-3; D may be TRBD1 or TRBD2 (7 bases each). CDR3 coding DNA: TGCGCCACTACCCCAGGGGGGGGTGCAGATACGCAGTATTTT. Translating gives CATTPGGGADTQYF.